This TCR beta chain was recovered during a study of cytomegalovirus exposure and HLA in healthy donors (dated by TCRdb to 2016 to 2017). Describing the broader study: According to an earlier analysis of several hundred of the donors, roughly 180 million T cells yielded 117 million unique TCR beta sequences and about 300 Gb of sequence data. To study patterns of TCR occurrence, a later analysis re-analyzed previously published TCR beta repertoires from around 670 donors and added high-resolution HLA genotyping. Roughly five DR-DQ haplotypes were handled as single units for association and clustering, since linkage in the cohort was strong. Among the 398 genotyped donors, approximately 76% belonged to the genetic ancestry cluster associated with self-reported Caucasian donors. An early release that covered about 600 HLA-typed donors contained approximately 320 gigabases of sequencing data and roughly 84 million unique TCR sequences. The study aimed to test whether signatures of past pathogen exposure could be identified by cataloging public T cell receptors. Besides the first cohort of roughly 660 subjects, a separate validation cohort made up of over 100 different subjects was used. Among 398 genotyped donors of the cohort, an average of approximately 240,000 unique TCR beta nucleotide sequences were sequenced per donor, around 20% of them non-productive. In the later analysis, no new phenotypic data were used to find candidate immune exposures; instead, reliance was placed on TCR beta sequences and their occurrence across donors. In a later genetic analysis, genome-wide SNP genotypes for about three fifths of the roughly 670 donors were used, and that subset was treated as a discovery cohort. Alongside the repertoire data, information on donor age, sex, ethnicity and CMV serostatus was compiled. The number of donors typed differed by locus, with 629-630 for A, B, C, DRB1 and DQB1, more than 500 for DQA1, approximately 570 for DPA1, and some 470 for DPB1. To predict cytomegalovirus infection status, the study combined high-throughput TCR immunosequencing, statistical association of individual TCRs with disease status, and machine learning. An earlier analysis of a few hundred of the donors applied high-throughput TCR beta sequencing to assess whether each TCR beta V gene segment acted as functional or pseudogenic. All discovery cohort repertoires had been generated on a single sequencing platform. The T cell repertoires of roughly 660 subjects were profiled by immunosequencing and related to cytomegalovirus serostatus. HLA typing covered class I and class II loci at four-digit resolution. Study-wide findings and limitations: Several of the top co-occurrence clusters appeared to be linked to parvovirus B19, influenza, CMV and Epstein-Barr virus, according to a later analysis. Most CMV-associated TCR beta chains appeared to be HLA-restricted in a later analysis, and the HLA associations seemed to be driven largely by CMV exposure. In a later analysis, TCR association rates were found to vary across HLA loci, with the most associated TCRs seen for DRB1 alleles and the fewest for HLA-C alleles. Cytomegalovirus status was reported to be diagnosed by the classifier with high specificity and sensitivity in both the original and validation cohorts. In a later analysis, 16,951 TCR beta sequences were associated with specific HLA alleles at a false discovery rate of 0.05. The earlier analysis of some 540 of the donors excluded 15 to 20 rarely observed V segments, including chromosome 9 orphons, because counts were too low. A further reported finding was that TCR beta sequences accurately predicted the HLA-A and HLA-B alleles for most subjects in the first cohort. A cluster of highly shared sequence variants was judged likely to be a technical artifact of the sequencing pipeline. Three of the identified cytomegalovirus-associated TCR beta chains were confirmed in vitro to be specific for cytomegalovirus antigens. Immune exposure information for the cohort was limited to CMV serostatus. The study gave a list of 150 to 200 TCR beta chains associated with cytomegalovirus. A later genetic analysis associated a missense DCLRE1C variant with V-gene and J-gene trimming of TCR beta chains, and an independent cohort replicated the association. Because HLA typing was missing for some donors at each locus, association tests included only the typed subset. A later analysis found that HLA-associated TCR beta chains were more clonally expanded and had lower generation probabilities than equally common non-associated chains. Across donors, most TCR sequences were observed very rarely, whereas some public TCRs were present in many individuals. In an earlier analysis of fewer than 700 of the donors, most TCR beta V segments appeared in productive rearrangements about 87% or about 30% of the time, broadly matching IMGT annotations. Only TCR beta chains were sequenced in this cohort, and the absence of alpha or paired-chain data limited detectable features. When HLA alleles, especially DR and DQ, strongly co-occurred, attributing TCR associations to individual alleles was difficult. Correlated functional status among segregating V segments might reflect linkage disequilibrium, but an unknown experimental factor could not be ruled out. According to the authors, the approach could potentially be generalized to other disease states and immunological phenotypes. Roughly uniform sequencing depth across donors was assumed in presence/absence analyses, although this assumption may not hold. In a later genetic analysis, fewer N-insertions in productive TCRs were reported among donors in an Asian-associated ancestry cluster than the roughly 640-donor mean.

The cohort comprised some 680 healthy bone marrow donors. At the time of sampling, every cohort member was nominally healthy, though immune exposures that went unrecorded were likely present. The donor was CMV seropositive and was included in the group of some 290 seropositive cohort members. A peripheral blood sample was provided by each donor, and peripheral blood mononuclear cells were used for TCR beta sequencing. Genomic DNA extraction from the blood cell samples was performed with the Qiagen DNeasy Blood Extraction Kit. Library generation was performed with the immunoSEQ multiplex PCR assay. A mixture of 60 forward primers for TCR Vbeta segments and 13 reverse primers for TCR Jbeta segments was used in the multiplex PCR. The CDR3 region of rearranged TCR beta genes was amplified from genomic DNA by a multiplex PCR assay. On the Illumina HiSeq System, the amplified TCR beta libraries were sequenced as 87-base-pair reads. From the authors' description of their analysis: Across the roughly 700 repertoires, a later analysis counted tens of millions of unique TCR beta chains, roughly 11 million of which were shared by at least two donors. To remove PCR and sequencing errors, raw reads were error-corrected and collapsed into unique sequences using a nearest-neighbor algorithm that merged closely related sequences. CDR3 sequences were aligned to IMGT reference sequences to assign V, D and J gene segments. For a sequence to be retained, a match of at least six nucleotides was required to both a V gene segment and a J gene segment. Rearrangements were classified as productive when the CDR3 lacked stop codons and remained in frame with V and J, and all other rearrangements were classified as non-productive. CDR3 was defined by IMGT convention, running from the second conserved V-encoded cysteine to the conserved J-encoded phenylalanine. In an earlier analysis of around 640 of the donors, sequences lacking an unambiguous match to a single V gene segment were excluded. An earlier analysis of around 600 of the donors classified V segments as functional when productive rearrangements were above 56.7% and as segregating when the standard deviation between donors was above 5%. A statistical classification framework was built for diagnosing cytomegalovirus status from the catalog of TCR beta chain sequences. A later analysis assigned V and J genes by comparing TCR nucleotide sequences with IMGT/GENE-DB human TR gene sequences. A later analysis assigned CDR3 sequences and most-parsimonious VDJ recombination scenarios with the TCRdist pipeline. A later analysis defined each TCR beta chain by its CDR3 amino acid sequence plus V-gene family, and excluded reads lacking a unique V-gene family. To address suspected cross-contamination and a sequencing artifact, a later analysis removed approximately 600 highly shared, low-generation-probability nucleotide sequences. A later analysis calculated a clonal expansion index for each public chain from normalized within-repertoire ranks of inferred template counts. A later analysis computed generation probabilities with a VDJ recombination model fitted to out-of-frame rearrangements, and checked the results against IGoR. Hypergeometric tests were used in a later analysis to score TCR-TCR, TCR-HLA and TCR-CMV co-occurrence, with a repertoire-size bias correction applied to the TCR pairs. False discovery rates were estimated in a later analysis by permuting HLA or CMV assignments 20 times. In a later analysis, co-occurring TCRs were grouped with DBSCAN, and TCRdist sequence similarity was added when clustering was performed within HLA-allele-positive subsets. Repertoires with fewer than 30,000 or more than 120,000 public chains, plus five repertoires with anomalous nucleotide sharing, were excluded from co-occurrence clustering. TCRdb limited this immuneACCESS table to in-frame rearrangements with V and J called. A share of clones is missing; checked studies link under half to unresolved V genes, and the rest is unexplained. V and J calls and clone size follow that table, whereas D and trimming were derived from the DNA. In all, the sample holds around 190,000 clones, and about four fifths of those were seen once. Roughly 1.7% of the sample comes from the top ten.

Note on this clone: Its antigen has not been determined. One end of the junction fails to match germline, which may point to a read error.

The sample was PBMCs. The receptor comes from a man in his forties in good health and CMV-seropositive.

The CDR3 loop reads CASKIGGDLNSEAFF. The nucleotides read TGTGCCAGCAAGATAGGGGGCGATCTGAACTCTGAAGCTTTCTTT. This receptor chain uses TRBV28 and TRBJ1-1, and 7 junction bases match TRBD1. The CDR1 and CDR2 encoded by the germline V gene are MDHEN and SYDVKM. The CDR3 has 15 amino acids, counting the end cysteine and phenylalanine. Only the CDR3 DNA stays, 45 bases, in frame from base 1. Extended through the reference TRBV28 and TRBJ1-1 proteins, this CDR3 yields the full variable domain: DVKVTQSSRYLVKRTGEKVFLECVQDMDHENMFWYRQDPGLGLRLIYFSYDVKMKEKGDIPEGYSVSREKKERFSLILESASTNQTSMYLCASKIGGDLNSEAFFGQGTRLTVV.